These 21 T cell receptor beta chains were all obtained from the same sample, sequenced in a study of CXCR3-negative and CXCR3-positive naive CD8 T cells. In preparing the TRB cDNA libraries, 5' RACE with UMI labels was used. TCRdb reprocessed the 5' RACE reads and keeps a single row for each CDR3 protein, giving no DNA. The sample includes around 160,000 distinct CDR3 sequences. These receptors' targets are unknown. Notes on the study in general: When CXCR3-positive naive cells were set against CXCR3-negative naive cells, the former had more hydrophobic TRB CDR3s.

The sample taken for sequencing was naive CXCR3+ CD8+ T cells from blood. The subset: CD45RO-CCR7+CD27+CD95- naive CD8+ T cells expressing CXCR3 (TNR3+). These receptors were collected from a human donor in good health. Some clones in this sample may be carry-over from other donors' samples.

This rearrangement joins TRBV7-9 to TRBJ2-3; TCRdb's D call of TRBD1 is untestable without DNA. Germline V gene sequence: CDR1 SEHNR, CDR2 FQNEAQ (reference sequence). The CDR3 spans 16 residues. CDR3 residues: CASSFPRGSSTDTQYF.

CDR3 sequence: CASSQSGGGETQYF. The rearrangement links TRBV14 to TRBJ2-5; TCRdb's D call, TRBD1, is unchecked because there is no DNA. CDR3 length: 14 amino acids. CDR1 is SGHDN and CDR2 is FVKESK in the germline V gene.

V usage is TRBV7-9 and J usage is TRBJ2-7. The CDR3 sequence is 15 residues long. The germline V gene has CDR1 SEHNR and CDR2 FQNEAQ (reference sequence). CDR3 in amino acids: CASSLGFGSSYEQYF.

The chain joins TRBV12-3 or TRBV12-4 to TRBJ2-7; TCRdb gives TRBD2 as the D gene, but with no DNA this cannot be confirmed. The CDR3 is made up of 15 amino acids. The CDR3 loop reads CASRGQRGGSYEQYF.

V usage is TRBV14 and J usage is TRBJ2-7. The germline CDR1 and CDR2 sequences are SGHDN and FVKESK. The CDR3 spans 13 residues. The CDR3 sequence: CASSQDFTPEQYF. Combining the CDR3 with reference TRBV14 and TRBJ2-7 gives the whole variable domain EAGVTQFPSHSVIEKGQTVTLRCDPISGHDNLYWYRRVMGKEIKFLLHFVKESKQDESGMPNNRFLAERTGGTYSTLKVQPAELEDSGVYFCASSQDFTPEQYFGPGTRLTVT.

The V gene is TRBV27, the J gene TRBJ2-4; lacking DNA, the TRBD1 call made by TCRdb goes unchecked. Germline CDR1 is MNHEY and CDR2 is SMNVEV (reference sequence). CDR3 length equals 17 residues. CDR3 amino acids: CASSLAGGFLAKNIQYF.

V and J are TRBV10-3 and TRBJ2-7; TCRdb indicates TRBD1, and absent DNA this call remains unverified. The CDR3 runs 13 residues. Germline lookup yields CDR1 ENHRY and CDR2 SYGVKD. The CDR3 here is CAISEGTVYEQYF.

The chain joins TRBV7-9 to TRBJ2-5; there is no DNA to check the TCRdb D call of TRBD1. Germline V gives CDR1 SEHNR, CDR2 FQNEAQ (reference sequence). This CDR3 contains 16 residues. The CDR3 spells CASSLGTGGVEETQYF.

V gene TRBV29-1 combines with J gene TRBJ2-5; TCRdb proposes TRBD1, but this gene call is untestable without DNA. Germline loops: CDR1 SQVTM, CDR2 ANQGSEA. This CDR3 comprises 13 residues. CDR3 in amino acids: CSARDTVQETQYF.

The chain has TRBV30 and TRBJ1-1; absent DNA, TCRdb's TRBD1 call cannot be checked. Germline values: CDR1 GTSNPN, CDR2 SVGIG (reference sequence). CDR3 size: 14 residues. The CDR3 reads CAWTSGTVGTEAFF. Based on the CDR3 plus reference TRBV30 and TRBJ1-1, the full variable domain is SQTIHQWPATLVQPVGSPLSLECTVEGTSNPNLYWYRQAAGRGLQLLFYSVGIGQISSEVPQNLSASRPQDRQFILSSKKLLLSDSGFYLCAWTSGTVGTEAFFGQGTRLTVV.

The rearrangement joins TRBV5-6 to TRBJ1-2; TCRdb reports TRBD1, a call that lacks DNA to check it against. This CDR3 region has 14 residues. CDR1 is SGHDT and CDR2 is YYEEEE in the germline V gene. This CDR3 is CASSFGTGDYGYTF.

The chain carries TRBV27 and TRBJ2-6; TCRdb lists TRBD1, though no DNA is available to test this call. There are 16 residues in the CDR3. CDR1 MNHEY and CDR2 SMNVEV come from the germline V gene (reference sequence). This CDR3 reads CASSLYSGAGANVLTF.

The rearrangement links TRBV4-3 to TRBJ2-5; the D call of TRBD2 rests on TCRdb alone, since no DNA is present to check it. The CDR3 has 15 residues. CDR1 LGHNA and CDR2 YSLEER come from the germline V gene. The chain's CDR3 is CASSQGGRDWETQYF.

J is TRBJ2-7 and V is TRBV29-1; with no DNA, the TCRdb D assignment of TRBD1 cannot be verified. Germline values: CDR1 SQVTM, CDR2 ANQGSEA. This CDR3 region has 16 residues. The chain's CDR3 is CSVVWDPEGEAGEQYF.

The genes are TRBV5-1 and TRBJ1-2. The germline V gene has CDR1 SGHRS and CDR2 YFSETQ. The CDR3 consists of 14 residues. CDR3 loop: CASSLGQEAYGYTF.

The gene calls are TRBV15 and TRBJ1-2; lacking DNA, the TRBD1 call made by TCRdb goes unchecked. Germline V lookup: CDR1 LNHNV, CDR2 YYDKDF (reference sequence). The CDR3 is made up of 17 amino acids. The CDR3 reads CATSSQTGAPANYGYTF.

The chain uses TRBV4-1 and TRBJ2-1. Germline CDR1 is MGHRA and CDR2 is YSYEKL. The CDR3 consists of 15 residues. The CDR3 spells CASSLSSSQYNEQFF.

V usage is TRBV29-1 and J usage is TRBJ2-1; there is no DNA to check the TCRdb D call of TRBD2. The germline gives CDR1 SQVTM, CDR2 ANQGSEA. The CDR3 has 13 amino acids. CDR3 in amino acids: CSASSGLDNEQFF.

V usage is TRBV29-1 and J usage is TRBJ2-5; TCRdb returns TRBD2, unconfirmable since there is no DNA. CDR3 length equals 13 residues. The germline CDR1 and CDR2 sequences are SQVTM and ANQGSEA. CDR3 sequence reads: CSVERANRETQYF.

V usage is TRBV6-5 and J usage is TRBJ1-5. Germline loops: CDR1 MNHEY, CDR2 SVGAGI. The CDR3 covers 13 residues. This CDR3 reads CASSYAEDQPQHF.

The chain links TRBV7-9 to TRBJ2-5; TCRdb calls TRBD2, which cannot be checked without DNA. The CDR3 contains 15 residues. CDR1 is SEHNR, CDR2 FQNEAQ, per germline (reference sequence). Here the CDR3 reads CASSPPGTIHESQYF.